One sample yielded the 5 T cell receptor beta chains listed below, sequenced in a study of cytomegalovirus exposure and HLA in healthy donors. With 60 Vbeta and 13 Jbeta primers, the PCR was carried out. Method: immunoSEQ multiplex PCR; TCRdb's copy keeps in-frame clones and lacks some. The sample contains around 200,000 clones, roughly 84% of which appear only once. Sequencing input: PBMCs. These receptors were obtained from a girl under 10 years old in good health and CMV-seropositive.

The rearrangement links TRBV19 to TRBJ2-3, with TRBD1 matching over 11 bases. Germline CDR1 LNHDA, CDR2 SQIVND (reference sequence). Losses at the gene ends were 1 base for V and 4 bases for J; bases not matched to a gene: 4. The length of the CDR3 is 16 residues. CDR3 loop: CASSIVWTGGPDTQYF. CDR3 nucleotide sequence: TGTGCCAGTAGTATAGTGTGGACAGGGGGCCCAGATACGCAGTATTTT. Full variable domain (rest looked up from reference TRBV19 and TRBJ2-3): DGGITQSPKYLFRKEGQNVTLSCEQNLNHDAMYWYRQDPGQGLRLIYYSQIVNDFQKGDIAEGYSVSREKKESFPLTVTSAQKNPTAFYLCASSIVWTGGPDTQYFGPGTRLTVL.

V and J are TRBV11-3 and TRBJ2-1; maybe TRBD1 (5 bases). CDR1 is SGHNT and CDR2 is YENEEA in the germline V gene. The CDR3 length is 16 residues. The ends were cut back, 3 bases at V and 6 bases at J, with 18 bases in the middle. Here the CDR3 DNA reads TGTGCCAGCAGCTTCAGGGTTTCCCTTCCCGGCAATGAGCAGTTCTTC. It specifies CASSFRVSLPGNEQFF.

CDR3 sequence: CASRQDRVYGYTF. CDR3 DNA sequence: TGTGCCAGCAGACAAGACAGGGTCTATGGCTACACCTTC. The chain employs TRBV6-6 and TRBJ1-2; 7 nucleotides agree with TRBD1. Germline CDR1 MNHNY, CDR2 SVGAGI (reference sequence). The CDR3 has 13 residues. Trimming cost V 6 bases and J 4 bases; bases outside gene matches: 5.

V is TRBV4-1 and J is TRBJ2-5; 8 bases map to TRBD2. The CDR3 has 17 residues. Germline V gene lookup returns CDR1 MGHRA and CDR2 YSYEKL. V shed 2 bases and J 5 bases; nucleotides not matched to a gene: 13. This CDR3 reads CASSQPTAGTRIETQYF. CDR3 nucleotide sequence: TGCGCCAGCAGCCAACCAACTGCCGGGACTAGGATTGAGACCCAGTACTTC.

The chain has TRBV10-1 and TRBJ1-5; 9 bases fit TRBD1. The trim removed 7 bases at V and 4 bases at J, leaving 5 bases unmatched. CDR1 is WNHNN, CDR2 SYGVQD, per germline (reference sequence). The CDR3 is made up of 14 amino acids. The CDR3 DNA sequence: TGCGCCAGCATCCTGGACAGGGGAAATCAGCCCCAGCATTTT. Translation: CASILDRGNQPQHF.